This is a list of T cell receptor beta chains from one sample in a study of identical twins. TCRdb analysed the 5' RACE reads with MiXCR anew, one entry per CDR3 protein. The repertoire has more than 350,000 distinct CDR3 sequences, approximately 8.8% of them found once; the top ten carry roughly 9%. The sample comprised naive T cells sorted from blood. The source of these receptors is a woman in her fifties or sixties in good health. Each CDR3 is given with its conserved first and last residue. The D gene is left open where the match is weak. Part of the rows lack a size; the others show once, few, many or a class for expanded clones.

size | J | D | V | DNA | CDR3
many | TRBJ2-2 | TRBD2 | TRBV3-1 | TGTGCCAGCAGCCAAAGCGGGATTTCCGGGGAGCTGTTTTTT | CASSQSGISGELFF
NA | TRBJ2-3 | NA | TRBV12-3/TRBV12-4 | TGTGCCAGCAGCGCCTCAAATACGCAGTATTTT | CASSASNTQYF
many | TRBJ2-4 | NA | TRBV10-3 | TGTGCCATCAGTGGGGCCAAAAACATTCAGTACTTC | CAISGAKNIQYF
many | TRBJ2-1 | TRBD2 | TRBV5-1 | TGCGCCAGCAGCCCCGCGGGCAGCGGGAGTCTCCCGTTCTTC | CASSPAGSGSLPFF
NA | TRBJ1-1 | NA | TRBV18 | TGTGCCAGCTCACCACGGCCTGCGACAGTCATGAACACTGAAGCTTTCTTT | CASSPRPATVMNTEAFF
NA | TRBJ2-1 | TRBD2 | TRBV4-1 | TGCGCCAGCAGCCAAGATCCCACCTCCCTTGGACTAGCGGGGGAGCAGTTCTTC | CASSQDPTSLGLAGEQFF
few | TRBJ1-2 | NA | TRBV2 | TGTGCCAGCAGGGGTGACGGGGGCTACACCTTC | CASRGDGGYTF
NA | TRBJ2-2 | NA | TRBV9 | TGTGCCAGCAGCGAGAGTTCCGGGGAGCTGTTTTTT | CASSESSGELFF
few | TRBJ2-2 | NA | TRBV12-3/TRBV12-4 | TGTGCCAGCAGTAATCTAGGGGAGCTGTTTTTT | CASSNLGELFF
NA | TRBJ1-1 | TRBD1 | TRBV6-6 | TGTGCCAGCAGTTCCAACAGGGGTACAATGAACACTGAAGCTTTCTTT | CASSSNRGTMNTEAFF
NA | TRBJ2-7 | NA | TRBV29-1 | TGCAGCGTTGGAGGGGAATCCTACGAGCAGTACTTC | CSVGGESYEQYF
few | TRBJ2-3 | NA | TRBV2 | TGTGCCAGCAAAGTCAGACTCATGGATACGCAGTATTTT | CASKVRLMDTQYF
NA | TRBJ2-3 | TRBD1 | TRBV27 | TGTGCCAGCAGTCTGACAGGGGGCATGGCAGATACGCAGTATTTT | CASSLTGGMADTQYF
few | TRBJ2-5 | NA | TRBV10-3 | TGTGCCATCAGTGAGTCGATATCAGAAGAGACCCAGTACTTC | CAISESISEETQYF
many | TRBJ2-3 | NA | TRBV15 | TGTGCCACCAGCAGAGGCCAGGGGGGCCCAGATACGCAGTATTTT | CATSRGQGGPDTQYF
many | TRBJ2-1 | TRBD2 | TRBV20-1 | TGCAGTGCCGACGCCCCTAGCGGTAATGAGCAGTTCTTC | CSADAPSGNEQFF
NA | TRBJ2-1 | TRBD2 | TRBV20-1 | TGCAGTGCTAGAGGCCTAGGGACTAGCGGGCCCCTGGGTGAGCAGTTCTTC | CSARGLGTSGPLGEQFF
few | TRBJ2-5 | TRBD2 | TRBV5-1 | TGCGCCAGCCGACAGGGACTAGCGGGCCAAGAGACCCAGTACTTC | CASRQGLAGQETQYF
few | TRBJ2-1 | TRBD2 | TRBV11-3 | TGTGCCAGCAGCTTAGATCAAGGACTAGAACGACAGCAGTTCTTC | CASSLDQGLERQQFF
NA | TRBJ1-2 | TRBD1 | TRBV12-3/TRBV12-4 | TGTGCCAGCACCCACAGGGGGGTGTTCGACTATGGCTACACCTTC | CASTHRGVFDYGYTF
NA | TRBJ2-1 | NA | TRBV9 | TGTGCCAGCAGCGTAGCGGTTCAGGCGTGGGGCAATGAGCAGTTCTTC | CASSVAVQAWGNEQFF
many | TRBJ2-3 | TRBD2 | TRBV29-1 | TGCAGCGCCAGGGGAGGGACTAGCGGTAGCACAGATACGCAGTATTTT | CSARGGTSGSTDTQYF
few | TRBJ1-5 | TRBD1 | TRBV6-5 | TGTGCCAGCAGACAGGGACAGAGCAATCAGCCCCAGCATTTT | CASRQGQSNQPQHF
NA | TRBJ1-1 | NA | TRBV19 | TGTGCCAGTAGTATAGATTCGACAGGCGCTGAAGCTTTCTTT | CASSIDSTGAEAFF
NA | TRBJ1-4 | NA | TRBV12-3/TRBV12-4 | TGTGCCAGCAGTCTGACGACAGTTGAAAAACTGTTTTTT | CASSLTTVEKLFF
NA | TRBJ1-1 | NA | TRBV29-1 | NA | CSVLRATEAFF
NA | TRBJ2-7 | NA | TRBV14 | TGTGCCAGCAGCCAACAAAGATTAGGGATCTACGAGCAGTACTTC | CASSQQRLGIYEQYF
NA | TRBJ2-3 | NA | TRBV5-1 | TGCGCCAGCAGCATGGTGAGACACGGCACAGATACGCAGTATTTT | CASSMVRHGTDTQYF
many | TRBJ2-5 | NA | TRBV2 | TGTGCCAGCTTAATTGAGGGTAAAGAGACCCAGTACTTC | CASLIEGKETQYF
many | TRBJ2-2 | NA | TRBV4-1 | TGCGCCAGCATGGGCCTTCCGAACACCGGGGAGCTGTTTTTT | CASMGLPNTGELFF
few | TRBJ1-4 | NA | TRBV27 | TGTGCCAGCAGTTTATCGGGGAAAGGGGAAAAACTGTTTTTT | CASSLSGKGEKLFF
few | TRBJ2-1 | TRBD1 | TRBV24-1 | TGTGCCACCAGCCGACAGGGTGGGACCTACAATGAGCAGTTCTTC | CATSRQGGTYNEQFF
few | TRBJ2-7 | NA | TRBV12-3/TRBV12-4 | TGTGCCAGCAGCCTCGTCGGGGGGCTGGGGGAGCAGTACTTC | CASSLVGGLGEQYF
few | TRBJ1-6 | NA | TRBV2 | TGTGCCAGCAGTGAGGGTGACAGCTATAATTCACCCCTCCACTTT | CASSEGDSYNSPLHF
NA | TRBJ2-2 | TRBD2 | TRBV7-2 | TGTGCCAGCAGCCGATATAGCGGGGCGAACACCGGGGAGCTGTTTTTT | CASSRYSGANTGELFF
many | TRBJ2-7 | NA | TRBV29-1 | TGCAGCGTTGAAGATGCCGGGACTGGGCAGTACTTC | CSVEDAGTGQYF
many | TRBJ2-1 | TRBD2 | TRBV5-1 | TGCGCCAGCAGCCTACCCGGGACTAGCGGGAGGGACGGTGGCTCCTACAATGAGCAGTTCTTC | CASSLPGTSGRDGGSYNEQFF
many | TRBJ2-1 | TRBD1 | TRBV5-6 | TGTGCCAGCAGCTTAGGACAGGGGGCGTACAATGAGCAGTTCTTC | CASSLGQGAYNEQFF
NA | TRBJ2-4 | NA | TRBV27 | TGTGCCAGCAGTTTGGTAGTGGGCGCCAGGTACATTCAGTACTTC | CASSLVVGARYIQYF
few | TRBJ2-2 | NA | TRBV4-2 | TGTGCCAGCAGCCAAGAGTGGACCTCCACCGGGGAGCTGTTTTTT | CASSQEWTSTGELFF
NA | TRBJ2-7 | TRBD1 | TRBV12-3/TRBV12-4 | TGTGCCAGCAAAAAGGGACAGTCCTACGAGCAGTACTTC | CASKKGQSYEQYF
few | TRBJ2-1 | TRBD2 | TRBV2 | TGTGCCAGCGCGGGCGGGAGCAACAATGAGCAGTTCTTC | CASAGGSNNEQFF
NA | TRBJ1-2 | NA | TRBV3-1 | TGTGCCAGCAGGCTCCTCGCAAACCTTAACTATGGCTACACCTTC | CASRLLANLNYGYTF
many | TRBJ2-4 | NA | TRBV29-1 | TGCAGCGTCCTTACTGTTAACATTCAGTACTTC | CSVLTVNIQYF
many | TRBJ2-3 | NA | TRBV29-1 | TGCAGCGGTATCGTAGGCACAGATACGCAGTATTTT | CSGIVGTDTQYF
few | TRBJ2-1 | TRBD2 | TRBV4-1 | TGCGCCAGCAGCCACCTAGCGGACTCCTACAATGAGCAGTTCTTC | CASSHLADSYNEQFF
few | TRBJ2-1 | NA | TRBV18 | TGTGCCAGCTCGCCCGGGACACTCCATGGGGTCTTC | CASSPGTLHGVF
many | TRBJ1-1 | NA | TRBV12-3/TRBV12-4 | TGTGCCAGCAGTACGGGGTCCCTGACTGAAGCTTTCTTT | CASSTGSLTEAFF
many | TRBJ1-4 | NA | TRBV3-1 | TGTGCCAGCAGCCAAGGAGCGGAAAAACTGTTTTTT | CASSQGAEKLFF
NA | TRBJ2-2 | NA | TRBV27 | TGTGCCAGCAGTTTATCGGTCCAGCGGGCGAACACCGGGGAGCTGTTTTTT | CASSLSVQRANTGELFF